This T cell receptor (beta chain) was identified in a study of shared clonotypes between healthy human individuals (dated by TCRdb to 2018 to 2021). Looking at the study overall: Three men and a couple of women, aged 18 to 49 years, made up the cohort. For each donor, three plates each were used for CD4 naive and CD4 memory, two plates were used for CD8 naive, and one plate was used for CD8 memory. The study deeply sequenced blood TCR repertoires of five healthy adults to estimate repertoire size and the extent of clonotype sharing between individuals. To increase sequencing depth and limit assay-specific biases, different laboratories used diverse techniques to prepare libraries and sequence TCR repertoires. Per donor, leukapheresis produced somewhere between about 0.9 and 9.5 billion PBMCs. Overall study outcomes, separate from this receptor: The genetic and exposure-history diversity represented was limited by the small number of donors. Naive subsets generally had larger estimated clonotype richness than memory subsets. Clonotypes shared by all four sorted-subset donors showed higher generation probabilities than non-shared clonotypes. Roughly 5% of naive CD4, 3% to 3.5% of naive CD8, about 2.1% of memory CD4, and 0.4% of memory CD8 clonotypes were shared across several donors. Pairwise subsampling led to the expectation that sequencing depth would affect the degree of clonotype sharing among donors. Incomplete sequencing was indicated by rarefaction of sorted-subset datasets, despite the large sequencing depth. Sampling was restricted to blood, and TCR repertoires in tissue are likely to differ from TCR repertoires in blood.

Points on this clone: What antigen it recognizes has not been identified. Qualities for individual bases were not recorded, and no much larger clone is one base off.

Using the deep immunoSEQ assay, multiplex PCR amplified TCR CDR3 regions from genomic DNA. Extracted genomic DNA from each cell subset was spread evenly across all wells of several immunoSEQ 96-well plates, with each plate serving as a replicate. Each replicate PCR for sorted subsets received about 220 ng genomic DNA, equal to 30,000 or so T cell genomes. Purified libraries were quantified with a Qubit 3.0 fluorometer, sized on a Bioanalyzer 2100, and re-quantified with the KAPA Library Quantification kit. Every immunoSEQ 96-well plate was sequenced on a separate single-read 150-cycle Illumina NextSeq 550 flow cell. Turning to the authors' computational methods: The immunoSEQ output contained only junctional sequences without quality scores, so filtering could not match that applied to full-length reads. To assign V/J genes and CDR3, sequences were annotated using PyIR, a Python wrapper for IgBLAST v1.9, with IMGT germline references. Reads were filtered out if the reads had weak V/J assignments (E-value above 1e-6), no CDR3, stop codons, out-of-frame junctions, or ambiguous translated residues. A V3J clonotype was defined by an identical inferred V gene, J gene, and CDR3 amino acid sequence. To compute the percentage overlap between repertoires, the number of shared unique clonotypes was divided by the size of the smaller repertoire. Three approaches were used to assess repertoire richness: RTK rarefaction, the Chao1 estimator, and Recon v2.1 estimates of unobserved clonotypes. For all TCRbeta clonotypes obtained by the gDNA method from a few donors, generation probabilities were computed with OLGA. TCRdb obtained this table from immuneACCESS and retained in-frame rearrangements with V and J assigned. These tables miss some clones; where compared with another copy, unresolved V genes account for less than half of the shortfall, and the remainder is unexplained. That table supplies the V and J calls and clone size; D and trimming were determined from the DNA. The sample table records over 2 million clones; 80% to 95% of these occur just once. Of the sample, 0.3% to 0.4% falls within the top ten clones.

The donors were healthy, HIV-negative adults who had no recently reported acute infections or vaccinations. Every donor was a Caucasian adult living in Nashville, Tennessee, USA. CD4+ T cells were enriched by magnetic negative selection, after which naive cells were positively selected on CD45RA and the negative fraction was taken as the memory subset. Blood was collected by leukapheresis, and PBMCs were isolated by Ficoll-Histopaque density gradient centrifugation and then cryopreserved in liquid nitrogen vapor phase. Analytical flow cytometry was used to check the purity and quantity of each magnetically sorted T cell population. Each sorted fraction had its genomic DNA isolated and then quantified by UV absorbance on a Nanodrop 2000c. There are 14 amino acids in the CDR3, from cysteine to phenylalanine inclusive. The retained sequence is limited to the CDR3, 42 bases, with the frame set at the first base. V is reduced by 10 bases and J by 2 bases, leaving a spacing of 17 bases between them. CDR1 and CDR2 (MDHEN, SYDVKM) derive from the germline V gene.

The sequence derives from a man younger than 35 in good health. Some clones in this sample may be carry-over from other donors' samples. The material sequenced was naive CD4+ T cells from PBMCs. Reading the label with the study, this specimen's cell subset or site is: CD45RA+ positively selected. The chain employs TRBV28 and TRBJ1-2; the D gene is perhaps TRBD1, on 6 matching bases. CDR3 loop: CATSLGGANYGYTF. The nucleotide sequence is TGTGCCACCAGCCTTGGGGGGGCGAACTATGGCTACACCTTC.